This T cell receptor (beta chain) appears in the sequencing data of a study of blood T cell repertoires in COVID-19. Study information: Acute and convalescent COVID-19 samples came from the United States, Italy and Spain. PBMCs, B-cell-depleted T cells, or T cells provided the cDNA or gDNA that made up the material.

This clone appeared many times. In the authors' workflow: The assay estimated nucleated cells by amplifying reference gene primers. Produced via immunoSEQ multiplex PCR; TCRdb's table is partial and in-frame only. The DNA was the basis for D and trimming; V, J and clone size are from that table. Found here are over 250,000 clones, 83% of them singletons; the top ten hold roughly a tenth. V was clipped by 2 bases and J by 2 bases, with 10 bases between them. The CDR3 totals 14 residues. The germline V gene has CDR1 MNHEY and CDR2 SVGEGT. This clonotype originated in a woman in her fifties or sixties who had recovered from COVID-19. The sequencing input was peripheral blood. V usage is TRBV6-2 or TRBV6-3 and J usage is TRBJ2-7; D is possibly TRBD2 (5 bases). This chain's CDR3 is CASSYNLEAYEQYF. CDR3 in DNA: TGTGCCAGCAGTTACAACCTGGAGGCCTACGAGCAGTACTTC.